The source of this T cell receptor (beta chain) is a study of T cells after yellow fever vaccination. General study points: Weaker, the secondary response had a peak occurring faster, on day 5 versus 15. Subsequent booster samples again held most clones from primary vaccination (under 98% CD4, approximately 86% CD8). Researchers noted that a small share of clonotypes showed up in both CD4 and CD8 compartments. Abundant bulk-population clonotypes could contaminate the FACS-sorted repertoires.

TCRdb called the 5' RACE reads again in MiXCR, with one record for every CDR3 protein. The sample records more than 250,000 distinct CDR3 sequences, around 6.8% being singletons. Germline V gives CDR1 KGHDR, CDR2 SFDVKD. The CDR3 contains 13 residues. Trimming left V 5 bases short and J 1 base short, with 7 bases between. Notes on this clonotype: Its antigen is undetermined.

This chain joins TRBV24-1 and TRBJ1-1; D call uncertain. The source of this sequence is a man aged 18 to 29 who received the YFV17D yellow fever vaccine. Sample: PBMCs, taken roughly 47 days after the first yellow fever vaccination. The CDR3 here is CATSAEANTEAFF. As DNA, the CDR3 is TGTGCCACCAGTGCGGAAGCGAACACTGAAGCTTTCTTT.